Sequencing of this T cell receptor (beta chain) was carried out in a study of blood T cell repertoires in COVID-19. Study-wide background: COVID-19 samples collected from the United States, Italy and Spain covered acute and convalescent phases. PBMCs, B-cell-depleted T cells, or T cells provided the cDNA or gDNA that made up the material.

Data came from immunoSEQ multiplex PCR; TCRdb stores just in-frame clones and leaves some out. This sample has about 140,000 clones, with roughly 90% found just once. With 4 bases removed from V and 6 bases from J, the gap between germline ends came to 14 bases. Germline loops: CDR1 SGHRS, CDR2 YFSETQ. This CDR3 comprises 13 residues. This TCR was sampled from a man aged 50-60 years with active or convalescent COVID-19. This chain connects TRBV5-1 to TRBJ2-7, with a tentative D call TRBD1 (6 bases). Sequenced material: peripheral blood. Here the CDR3 DNA reads TGCGCCAGCAGCACCGACAGGCAAGGCGAGCAGTACTTC. Protein product: CASSTDRQGEQYF.